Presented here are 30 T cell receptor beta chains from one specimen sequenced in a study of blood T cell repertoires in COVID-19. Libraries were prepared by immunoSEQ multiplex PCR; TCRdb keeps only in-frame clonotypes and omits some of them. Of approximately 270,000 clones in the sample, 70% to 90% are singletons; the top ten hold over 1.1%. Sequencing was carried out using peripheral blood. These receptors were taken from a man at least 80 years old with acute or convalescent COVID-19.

CDR3 DNA sequence: TGTGCCAGCAGCGTAGAGCCAGGGGGACACACTGAAGCTTTCTTT. Its protein is CASSVEPGGHTEAFF. V is TRBV9 and J is TRBJ1-1, with 7 bases that match TRBD1. This CDR3 contains 15 residues. Germline V gene sequence: CDR1 SGDLS, CDR2 YYNGEE. The trim removed 0 bases at V and 3 bases at J, leaving 5 bases unmatched.

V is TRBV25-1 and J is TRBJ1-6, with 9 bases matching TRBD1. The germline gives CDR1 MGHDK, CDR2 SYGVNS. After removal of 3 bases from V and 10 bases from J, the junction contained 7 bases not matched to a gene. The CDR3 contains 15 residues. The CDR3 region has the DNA TGTGCCAGCAGTGATCGGACAGGGGCCTTCTCACCCCTCCACTTT. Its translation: CASSDRTGAFSPLHF.

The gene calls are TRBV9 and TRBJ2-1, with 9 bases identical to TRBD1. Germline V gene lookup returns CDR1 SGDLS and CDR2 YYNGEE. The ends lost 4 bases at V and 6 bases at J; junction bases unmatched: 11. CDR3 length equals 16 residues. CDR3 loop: CASSQGMGQGPNEQFF. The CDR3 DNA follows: TGTGCCAGCAGCCAGGGGATGGGACAGGGCCCCAATGAGCAGTTCTTC.

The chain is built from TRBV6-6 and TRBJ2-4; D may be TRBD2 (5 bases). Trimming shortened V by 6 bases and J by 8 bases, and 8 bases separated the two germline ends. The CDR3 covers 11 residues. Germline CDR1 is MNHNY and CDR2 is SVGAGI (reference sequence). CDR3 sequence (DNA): TGTGCCAGCAGGCGGGTAGACATTCAGTACTTC. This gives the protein CASRRVDIQYF.

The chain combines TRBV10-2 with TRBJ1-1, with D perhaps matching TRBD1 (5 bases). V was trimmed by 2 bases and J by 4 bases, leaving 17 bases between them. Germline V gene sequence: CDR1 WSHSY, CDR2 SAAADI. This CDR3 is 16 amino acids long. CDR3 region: CASSEMATEVGTEAFF. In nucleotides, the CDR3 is TGCGCCAGCAGTGAGATGGCGACAGAGGTTGGCACTGAAGCTTTCTTT.

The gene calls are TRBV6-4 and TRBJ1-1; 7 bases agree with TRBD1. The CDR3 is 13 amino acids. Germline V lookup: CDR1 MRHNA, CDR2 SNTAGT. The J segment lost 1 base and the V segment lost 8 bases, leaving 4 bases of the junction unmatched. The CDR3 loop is CASGRGRNTEAFF. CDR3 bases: TGTGCCAGCGGAAGGGGGCGGAACACTGAAGCTTTCTTT.

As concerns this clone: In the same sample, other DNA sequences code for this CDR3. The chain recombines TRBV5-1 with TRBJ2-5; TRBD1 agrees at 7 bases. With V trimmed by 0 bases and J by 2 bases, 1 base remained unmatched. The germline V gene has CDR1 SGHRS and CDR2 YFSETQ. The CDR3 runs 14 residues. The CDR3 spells CASSLAGGQETQYF. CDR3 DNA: TGCGCCAGCAGCTTGGCAGGGGGTCAAGAGACCCAGTACTTC.

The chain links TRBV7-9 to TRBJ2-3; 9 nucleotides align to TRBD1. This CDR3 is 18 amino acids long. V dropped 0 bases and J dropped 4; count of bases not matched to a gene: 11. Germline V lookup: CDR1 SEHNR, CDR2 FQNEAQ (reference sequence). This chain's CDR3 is CASSLATGTGYVPDTQYF. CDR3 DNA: TGTGCCAGCAGCTTAGCAACCGGGACAGGGTACGTCCCAGATACGCAGTATTTT.

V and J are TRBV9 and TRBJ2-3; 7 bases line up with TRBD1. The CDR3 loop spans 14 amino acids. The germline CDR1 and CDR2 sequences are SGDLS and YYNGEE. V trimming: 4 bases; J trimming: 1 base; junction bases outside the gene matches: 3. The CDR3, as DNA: TGTGCCAGCAGCTCTGGACAGGGCACAGATACGCAGTATTTT. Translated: CASSSGQGTDTQYF.

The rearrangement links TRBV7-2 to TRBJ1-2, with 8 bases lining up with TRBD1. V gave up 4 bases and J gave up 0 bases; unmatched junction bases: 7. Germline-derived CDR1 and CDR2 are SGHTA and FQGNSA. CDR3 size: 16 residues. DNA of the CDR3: TGTGCCAGCAGCTCTAGGACAGGGTTCACTAACTATGGCTACACCTTC. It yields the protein CASSSRTGFTNYGYTF.

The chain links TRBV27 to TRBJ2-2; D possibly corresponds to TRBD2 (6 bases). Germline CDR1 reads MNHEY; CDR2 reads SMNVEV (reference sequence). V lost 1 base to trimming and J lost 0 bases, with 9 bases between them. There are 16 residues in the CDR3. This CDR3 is CASSLFAGTNTGELFF. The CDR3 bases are TGTGCCAGCAGTTTATTCGCGGGGACGAACACCGGGGAGCTGTTTTTT.

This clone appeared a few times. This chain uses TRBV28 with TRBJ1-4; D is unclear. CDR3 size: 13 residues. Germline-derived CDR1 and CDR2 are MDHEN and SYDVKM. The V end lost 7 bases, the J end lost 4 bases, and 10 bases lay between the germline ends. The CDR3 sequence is CASMGTFNEKLFF. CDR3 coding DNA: TGTGCCAGCATGGGCACATTTAATGAAAAACTGTTTTTT.

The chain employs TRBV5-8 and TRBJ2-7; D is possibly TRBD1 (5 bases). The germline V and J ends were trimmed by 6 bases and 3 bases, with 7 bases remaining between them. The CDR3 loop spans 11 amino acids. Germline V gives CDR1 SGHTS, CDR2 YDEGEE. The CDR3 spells CASTDSYEQYF. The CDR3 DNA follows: TGTGCCAGCACCGACAGCTACGAGCAGTACTTC.

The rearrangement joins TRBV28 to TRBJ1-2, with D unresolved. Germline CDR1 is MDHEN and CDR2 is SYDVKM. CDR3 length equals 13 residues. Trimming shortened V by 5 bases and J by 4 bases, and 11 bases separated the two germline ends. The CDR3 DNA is TGTGCCAGCAGTCGCAGAAATTTCTATGGCTACACCTTC. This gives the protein CASSRRNFYGYTF.

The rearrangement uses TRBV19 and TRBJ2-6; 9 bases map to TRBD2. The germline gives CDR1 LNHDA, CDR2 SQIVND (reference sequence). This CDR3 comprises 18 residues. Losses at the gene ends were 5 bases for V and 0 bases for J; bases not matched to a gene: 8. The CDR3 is CASSEYSGSFSGANVLTF. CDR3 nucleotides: TGTGCCAGTAGTGAGTATAGCGGGAGCTTCTCTGGGGCCAACGTCCTGACTTTC.

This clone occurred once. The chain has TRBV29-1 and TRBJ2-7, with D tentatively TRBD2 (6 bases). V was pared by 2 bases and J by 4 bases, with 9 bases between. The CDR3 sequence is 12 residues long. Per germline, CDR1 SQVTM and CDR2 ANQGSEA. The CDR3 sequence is CSVEIGGYEQYF. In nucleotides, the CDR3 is TGCAGCGTTGAAATAGGAGGGTACGAGCAGTACTTC.

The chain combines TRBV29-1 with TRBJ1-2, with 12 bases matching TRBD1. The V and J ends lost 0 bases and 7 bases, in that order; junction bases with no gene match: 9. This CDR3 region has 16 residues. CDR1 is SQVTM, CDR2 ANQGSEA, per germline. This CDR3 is CSVEDPPGQGASGYTF. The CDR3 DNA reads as TGCAGCGTTGAAGATCCACCGGGACAGGGGGCGTCTGGCTACACCTTC.

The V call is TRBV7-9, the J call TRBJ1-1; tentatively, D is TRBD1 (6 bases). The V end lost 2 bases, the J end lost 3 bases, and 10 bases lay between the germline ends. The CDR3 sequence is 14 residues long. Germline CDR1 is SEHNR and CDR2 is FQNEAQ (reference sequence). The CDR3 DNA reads TGTGCCAGCAGCTTAAGGGGGGGAGACACTGAAGCTTTCTTT. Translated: CASSLRGGDTEAFF.

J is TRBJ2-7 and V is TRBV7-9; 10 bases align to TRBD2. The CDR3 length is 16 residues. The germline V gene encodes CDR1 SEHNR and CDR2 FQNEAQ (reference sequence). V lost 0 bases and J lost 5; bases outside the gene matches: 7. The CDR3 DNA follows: TGTGCCAGCAGCTTAGCGCGGGCTAGCGGGAGCCACGAGCAGTACTTC. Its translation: CASSLARASGSHEQYF.

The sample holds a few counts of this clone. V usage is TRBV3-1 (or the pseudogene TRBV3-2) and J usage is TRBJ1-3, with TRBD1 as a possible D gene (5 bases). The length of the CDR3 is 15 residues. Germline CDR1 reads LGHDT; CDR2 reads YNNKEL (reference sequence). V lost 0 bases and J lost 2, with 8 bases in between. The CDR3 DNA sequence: TGTGCCAGCAGCCAAGATTGGGGCCCTGGAAACACCATATATTTT. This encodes CASSQDWGPGNTIYF.

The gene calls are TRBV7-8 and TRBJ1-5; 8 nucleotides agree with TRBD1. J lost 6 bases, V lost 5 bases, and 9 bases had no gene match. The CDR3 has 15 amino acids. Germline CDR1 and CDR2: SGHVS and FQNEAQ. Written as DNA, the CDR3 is TGTGCCAGCAGCACCCGGGACAGGCGGATTCAGCCCCAGCATTTT. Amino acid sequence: CASSTRDRRIQPQHF.

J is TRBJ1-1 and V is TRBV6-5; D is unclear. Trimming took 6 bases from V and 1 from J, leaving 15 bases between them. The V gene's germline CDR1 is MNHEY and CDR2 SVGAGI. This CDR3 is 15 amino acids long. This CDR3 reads CASSLPEGGNTEAFF. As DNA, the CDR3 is TGTGCCAGCAGCCTTCCGGAGGGTGGGAACACTGAAGCTTTCTTT.

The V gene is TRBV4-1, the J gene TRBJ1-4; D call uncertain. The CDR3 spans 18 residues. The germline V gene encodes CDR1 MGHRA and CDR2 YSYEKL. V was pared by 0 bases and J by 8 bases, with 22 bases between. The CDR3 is CASSQDSPVSIRGEKLFF. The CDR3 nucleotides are TGCGCCAGCAGCCAAGATTCCCCTGTTAGCATTCGAGGGGAAAAACTGTTTTTT.

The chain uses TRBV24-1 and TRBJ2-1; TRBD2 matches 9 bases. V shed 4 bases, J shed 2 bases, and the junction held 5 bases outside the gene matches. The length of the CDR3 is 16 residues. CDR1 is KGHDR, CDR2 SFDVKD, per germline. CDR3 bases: TGTGCCACCAGTGACCGGGGACTAGCAGCCTACAATGAGCAGTTCTTC. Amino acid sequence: CATSDRGLAAYNEQFF.

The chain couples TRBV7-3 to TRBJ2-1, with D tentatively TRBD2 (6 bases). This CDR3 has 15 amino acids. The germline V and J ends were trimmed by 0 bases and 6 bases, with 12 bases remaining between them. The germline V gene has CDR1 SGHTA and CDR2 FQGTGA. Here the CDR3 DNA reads TGTGCCAGCAGCTTAACGACGGGAGTAGGCAATGAGCAGTTCTTC. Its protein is CASSLTTGVGNEQFF.

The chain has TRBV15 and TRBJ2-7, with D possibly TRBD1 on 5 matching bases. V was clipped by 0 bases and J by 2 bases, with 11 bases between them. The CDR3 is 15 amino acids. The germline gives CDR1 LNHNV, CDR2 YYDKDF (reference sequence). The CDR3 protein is CATSRDRVPTYEQYF. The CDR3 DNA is TGTGCCACCAGCAGAGACAGGGTGCCAACCTACGAGCAGTACTTC.

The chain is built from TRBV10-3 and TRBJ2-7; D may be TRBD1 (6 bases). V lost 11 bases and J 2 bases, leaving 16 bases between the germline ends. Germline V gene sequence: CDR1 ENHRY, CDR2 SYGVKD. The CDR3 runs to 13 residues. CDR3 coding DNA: TGTGCCGTTCGCCGGGACAATACCTACGAGCAGTACTTC. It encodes CAVRRDNTYEQYF.

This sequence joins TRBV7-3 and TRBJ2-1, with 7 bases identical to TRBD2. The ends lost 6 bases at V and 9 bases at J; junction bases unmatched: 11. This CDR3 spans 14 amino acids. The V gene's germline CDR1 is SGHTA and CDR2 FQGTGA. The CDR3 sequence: CASSSSGRYVEQFF. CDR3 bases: TGTGCCAGCAGTTCTAGCGGAAGATACGTTGAGCAGTTCTTC.

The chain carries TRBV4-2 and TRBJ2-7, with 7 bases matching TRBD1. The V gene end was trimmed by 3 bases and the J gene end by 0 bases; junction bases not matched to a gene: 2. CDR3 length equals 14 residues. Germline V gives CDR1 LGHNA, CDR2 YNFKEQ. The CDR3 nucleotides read TGTGCCAGCAGCCACGGGACAGTCTCCTACGAGCAGTACTTC. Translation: CASSHGTVSYEQYF.

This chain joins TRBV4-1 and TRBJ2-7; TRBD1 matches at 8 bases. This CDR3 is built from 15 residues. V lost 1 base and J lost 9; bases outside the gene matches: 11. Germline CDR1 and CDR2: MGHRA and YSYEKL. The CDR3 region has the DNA TGCGCCAGCAGCCAAGTAGACAGGGGAAGCATTGGGCAGTACTTC. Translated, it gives CASSQVDRGSIGQYF.